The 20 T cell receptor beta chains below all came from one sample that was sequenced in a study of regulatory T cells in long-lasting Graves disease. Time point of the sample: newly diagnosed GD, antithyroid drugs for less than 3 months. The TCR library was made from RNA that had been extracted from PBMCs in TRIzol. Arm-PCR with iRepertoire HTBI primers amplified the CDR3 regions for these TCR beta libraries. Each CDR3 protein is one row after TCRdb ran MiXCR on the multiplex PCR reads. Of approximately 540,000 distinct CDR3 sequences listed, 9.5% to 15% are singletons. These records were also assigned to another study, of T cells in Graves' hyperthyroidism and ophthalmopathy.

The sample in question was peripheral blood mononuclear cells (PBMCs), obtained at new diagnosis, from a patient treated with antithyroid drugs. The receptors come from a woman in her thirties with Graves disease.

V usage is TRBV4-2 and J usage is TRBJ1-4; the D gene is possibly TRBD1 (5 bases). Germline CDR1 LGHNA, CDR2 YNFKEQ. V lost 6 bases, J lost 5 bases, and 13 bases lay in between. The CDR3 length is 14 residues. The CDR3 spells CASSDSLQNEKLFF. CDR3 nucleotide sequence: TGTGCCAGCAGTGACAGCCTCCAAAATGAAAAACTGTTTTTT.

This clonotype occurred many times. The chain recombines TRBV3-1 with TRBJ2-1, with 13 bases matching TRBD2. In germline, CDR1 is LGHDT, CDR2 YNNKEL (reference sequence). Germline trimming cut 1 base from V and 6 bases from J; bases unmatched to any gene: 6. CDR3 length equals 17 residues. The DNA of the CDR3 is TGTGCCAGCAGCCAAGTCTCAGGACTAGCGGGAGCCAATGAGCAGTTCTTC. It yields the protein CASSQVSGLAGANEQFF.

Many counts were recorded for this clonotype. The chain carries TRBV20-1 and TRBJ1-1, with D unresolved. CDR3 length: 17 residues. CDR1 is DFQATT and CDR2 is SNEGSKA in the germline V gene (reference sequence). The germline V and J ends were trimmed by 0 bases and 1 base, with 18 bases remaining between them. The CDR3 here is CSARDRIREVRNTEAFF. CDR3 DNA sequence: TGCAGTGCTAGAGACCGTATCCGGGAGGTTAGGAACACTGAAGCTTTCTTT.

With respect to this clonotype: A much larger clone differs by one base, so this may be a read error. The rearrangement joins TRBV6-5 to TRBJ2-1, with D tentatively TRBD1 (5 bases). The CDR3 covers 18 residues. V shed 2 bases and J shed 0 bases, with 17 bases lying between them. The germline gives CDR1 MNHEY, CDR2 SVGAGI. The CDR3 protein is CASSYPRNQGSSYNEQFF. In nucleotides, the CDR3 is TGTGCCAGCAGTTACCCCCGCAATCAGGGCAGCTCCTACAATGAGCAGTTCTTC.

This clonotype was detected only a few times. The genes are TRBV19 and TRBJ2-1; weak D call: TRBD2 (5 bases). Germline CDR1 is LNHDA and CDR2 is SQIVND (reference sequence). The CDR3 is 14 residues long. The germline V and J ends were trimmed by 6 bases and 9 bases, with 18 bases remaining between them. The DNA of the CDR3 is TGTGCCAGTAGCCAAGAGCCCCTTGGGAGTGAGCAGTTCTTC. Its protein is CASSQEPLGSEQFF.

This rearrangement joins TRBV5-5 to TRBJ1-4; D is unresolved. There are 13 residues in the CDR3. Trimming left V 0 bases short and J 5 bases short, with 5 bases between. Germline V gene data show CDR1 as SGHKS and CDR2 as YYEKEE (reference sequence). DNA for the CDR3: TGTGCCAGCAGCTTGGCTGCAAATGAAAAACTGTTTTTT. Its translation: CASSLAANEKLFF.

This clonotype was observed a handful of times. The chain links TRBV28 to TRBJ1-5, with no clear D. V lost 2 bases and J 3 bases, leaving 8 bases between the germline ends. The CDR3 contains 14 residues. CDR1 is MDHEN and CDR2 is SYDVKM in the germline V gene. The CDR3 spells CASSLKPDNQPQHF. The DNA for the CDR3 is TGTGCCAGCAGTTTAAAACCCGACAATCAGCCCCAGCATTTT.

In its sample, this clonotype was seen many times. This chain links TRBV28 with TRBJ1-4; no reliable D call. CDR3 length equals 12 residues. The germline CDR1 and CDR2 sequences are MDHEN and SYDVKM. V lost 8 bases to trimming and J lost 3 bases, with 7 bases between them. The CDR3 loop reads CASGRANEKLFF. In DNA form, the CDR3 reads TGTGCCAGCGGCCGGGCTAATGAAAAACTGTTTTTT.

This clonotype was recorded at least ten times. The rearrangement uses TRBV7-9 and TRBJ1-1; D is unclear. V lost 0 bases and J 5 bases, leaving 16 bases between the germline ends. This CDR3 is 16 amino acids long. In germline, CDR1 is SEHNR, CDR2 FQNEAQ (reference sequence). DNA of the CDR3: TGTGCCAGCAGCTTAGCGACGAACTTGAGGGAGACTGAAGCTTTCTTT. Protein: CASSLATNLRETEAFF.

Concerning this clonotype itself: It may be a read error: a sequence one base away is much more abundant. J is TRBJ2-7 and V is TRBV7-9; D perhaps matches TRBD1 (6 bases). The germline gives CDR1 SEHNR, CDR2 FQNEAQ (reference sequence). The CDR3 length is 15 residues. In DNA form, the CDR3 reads TGTCCCAGCAGCTTAGGGCCAGGGGTAACCTACGAGCAGTACTTC. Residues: CPSSLGPGVTYEQYF.

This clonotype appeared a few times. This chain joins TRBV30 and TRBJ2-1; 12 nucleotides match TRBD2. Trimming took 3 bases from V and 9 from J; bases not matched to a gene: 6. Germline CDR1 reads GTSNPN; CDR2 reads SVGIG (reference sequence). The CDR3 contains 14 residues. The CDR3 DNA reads TGTGCCTGGAGGGCCTCGGGACTAGCGGGTGAGCAGTTCTTC. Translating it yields CAWRASGLAGEQFF.

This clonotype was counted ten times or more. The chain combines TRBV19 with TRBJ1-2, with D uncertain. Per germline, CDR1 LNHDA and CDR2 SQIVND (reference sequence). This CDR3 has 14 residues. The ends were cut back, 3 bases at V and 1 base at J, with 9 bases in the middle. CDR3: CASSINRYNYGYTF. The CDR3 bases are TGTGCCAGTAGTATTAACAGATATAACTATGGCTACACCTTC.

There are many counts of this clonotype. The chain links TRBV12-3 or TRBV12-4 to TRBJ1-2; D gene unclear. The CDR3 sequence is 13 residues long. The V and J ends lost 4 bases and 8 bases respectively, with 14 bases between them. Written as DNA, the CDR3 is TGTGCCAGCAGTTCACGGACCTCTCAAGGCTACACCTTC. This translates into CASSSRTSQGYTF.

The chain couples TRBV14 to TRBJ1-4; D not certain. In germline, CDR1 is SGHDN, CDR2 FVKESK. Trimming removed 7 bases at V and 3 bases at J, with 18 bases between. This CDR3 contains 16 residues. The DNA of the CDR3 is TGTGCCAGCATTGGGTTTTTGGCGGATCCTAATGAAAAACTGTTTTTT. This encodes CASIGFLADPNEKLFF.

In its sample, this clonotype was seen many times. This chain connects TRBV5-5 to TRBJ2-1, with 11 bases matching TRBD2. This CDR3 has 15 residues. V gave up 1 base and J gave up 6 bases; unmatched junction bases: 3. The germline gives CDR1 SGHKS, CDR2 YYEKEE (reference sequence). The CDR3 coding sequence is TGTGCCAGCAGCTTGAGTAGCGGGAGGGCCAATGAGCAGTTCTTC. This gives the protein CASSLSSGRANEQFF.

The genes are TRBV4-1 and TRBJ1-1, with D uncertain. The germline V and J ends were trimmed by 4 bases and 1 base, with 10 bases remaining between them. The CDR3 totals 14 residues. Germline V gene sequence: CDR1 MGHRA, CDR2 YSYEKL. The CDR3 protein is CASSRVLANTEAFF. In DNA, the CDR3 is TGCGCCAGCAGCCGAGTTCTGGCGAACACTGAAGCTTTCTTT.

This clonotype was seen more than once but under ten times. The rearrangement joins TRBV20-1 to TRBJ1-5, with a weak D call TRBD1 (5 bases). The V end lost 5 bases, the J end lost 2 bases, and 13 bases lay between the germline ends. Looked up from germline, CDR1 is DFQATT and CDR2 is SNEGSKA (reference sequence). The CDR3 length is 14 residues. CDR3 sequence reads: CSAGDFRGNQPQHF. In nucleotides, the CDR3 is TGCAGTGCTGGGGATTTCAGGGGCAATCAGCCCCAGCATTTT.

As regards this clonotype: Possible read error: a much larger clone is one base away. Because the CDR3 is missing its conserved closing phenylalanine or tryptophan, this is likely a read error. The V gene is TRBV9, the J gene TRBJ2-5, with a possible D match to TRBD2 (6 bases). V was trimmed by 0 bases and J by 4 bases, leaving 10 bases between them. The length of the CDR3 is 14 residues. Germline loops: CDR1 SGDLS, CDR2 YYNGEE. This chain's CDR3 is CASSVEGTSETQYS. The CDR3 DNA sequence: TGTGCCAGCAGCGTAGAGGGGACTTCAGAGACCCAGTACTCC.

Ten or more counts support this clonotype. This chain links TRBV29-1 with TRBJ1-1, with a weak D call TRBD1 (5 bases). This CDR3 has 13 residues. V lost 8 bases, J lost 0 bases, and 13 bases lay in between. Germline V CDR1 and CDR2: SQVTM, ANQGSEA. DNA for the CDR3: TGCAGCTCCTCCAGGGATCTGAACACTGAAGCTTTCTTT. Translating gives CSSSRDLNTEAFF.

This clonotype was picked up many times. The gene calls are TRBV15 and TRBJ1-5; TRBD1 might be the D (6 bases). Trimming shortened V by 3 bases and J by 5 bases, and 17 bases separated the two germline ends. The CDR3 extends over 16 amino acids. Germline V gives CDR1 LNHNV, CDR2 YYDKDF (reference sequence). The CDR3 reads CATSRVLNREDQPQHF. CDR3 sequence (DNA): TGTGCCACCAGCAGGGTATTAAACAGGGAGGATCAGCCCCAGCATTTT.